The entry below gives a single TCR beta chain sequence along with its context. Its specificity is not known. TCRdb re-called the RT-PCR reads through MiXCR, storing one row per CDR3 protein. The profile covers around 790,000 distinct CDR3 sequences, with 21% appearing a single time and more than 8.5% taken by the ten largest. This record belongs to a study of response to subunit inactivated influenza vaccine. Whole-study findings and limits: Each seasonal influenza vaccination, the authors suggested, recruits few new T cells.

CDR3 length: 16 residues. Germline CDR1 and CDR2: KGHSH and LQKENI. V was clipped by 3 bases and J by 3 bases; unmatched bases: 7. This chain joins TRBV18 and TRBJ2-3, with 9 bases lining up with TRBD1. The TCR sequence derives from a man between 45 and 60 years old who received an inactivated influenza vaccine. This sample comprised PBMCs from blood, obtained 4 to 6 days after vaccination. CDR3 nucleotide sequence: TGTGCCAGCTCACCCCGGTTTGGACAGGGGACAGATACGCAGTATTTT. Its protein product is CASSPRFGQGTDTQYF.